The 18 T cell receptor beta chains reported below all come from one sample, sequenced in a study of shared clonotypes between healthy human individuals. The method was immunoSEQ multiplex PCR; TCRdb's version includes in-frame clones alone and lacks a portion of them. The repertoire has more than 2 million clones, roughly 95% of them found once; the top ten carry around 0.13%. The specimen was naive CD4+ T cells sorted from blood. This sample's subset: CD45RA+ positively selected. These receptors were obtained from a young man in good health.

This sequence joins TRBV9 and TRBJ2-7; perhaps D is TRBD1 or TRBD2 (5 bases each). Trimming left V 3 bases short and J 3 bases short, with 13 bases between. Germline V gene sequence: CDR1 SGDLS, CDR2 YYNGEE. The CDR3 spans 14 residues. The CDR3, as DNA: TGTGCCAGCAGCGAGGGGACGGCGAACTACGAGCAGTACTTC. Translation: CASSEGTANYEQYF.

The chain employs TRBV19 and TRBJ1-4; tentative D call: TRBD1 (5 bases). V was shortened by 6 bases and J by 4 bases, with 15 bases between the two germline ends. The CDR3 consists of 15 residues. Germline V gene lookup returns CDR1 LNHDA and CDR2 SQIVND (reference sequence). The CDR3 spells CASRNLRGFNEKLFF. Written as DNA, the CDR3 is TGTGCCAGTAGAAATTTGCGGGGGTTTAATGAAAAACTGTTTTTT.

This chain uses TRBV2 with TRBJ2-7, with a weak D call TRBD1 (5 bases). Germline assignment: CDR1 SNHLY and CDR2 FYNNEI. The CDR3 spans 12 residues. Trimming stripped 5 bases from V and 2 bases from J, with 7 bases between. The CDR3 loop reads CASSRQTYEQYF. The CDR3 region has the DNA TGTGCCAGCAGTAGACAGACCTACGAGCAGTACTTC.

V usage is TRBV5-4 and J usage is TRBJ2-1, with 10 positions matching TRBD2. This CDR3 region has 16 residues. The germline CDR1 and CDR2 sequences are SGHNT and YYREEE (reference sequence). J lost 7 bases, V lost 0 bases, and 7 bases had no gene match. CDR3 amino acids: CASSLASSGRANEQFF. The CDR3, as DNA: TGTGCCAGCAGCTTGGCCTCGAGCGGGAGGGCAAATGAGCAGTTCTTC. Drawing the rest from reference TRBV5-4 and TRBJ2-1, the complete variable domain is ETGVTQSPTHLIKTRGQQVTLRCSSQSGHNTVSWYQQALGQGPQFIFQYYREEENGRGNFPPRFSGLQFPNYSSELNVNALELDDSALYLCASSLASSGRANEQFFGPGTRLTVL.

The rearrangement links TRBV18 to TRBJ1-2; 7 bases are a match to TRBD1. V was pared by 4 bases and J by 2 bases, with 1 base of the junction left unmatched. This CDR3 comprises 13 residues. CDR1 and CDR2 (germline): KGHSH, LQKENI. DNA for the CDR3: TGTGCCAGCTCACAGACAGGGAACTATGGCTACACCTTC. This translates into CASSQTGNYGYTF.

A remark on this clone: Other DNA sequences of this sample code for an identical CDR3. The chain joins TRBV2 to TRBJ2-3; possibly TRBD2 for D (6 bases). CDR3 length equals 12 residues. CDR1 is SNHLY, CDR2 FYNNEI, per germline. The germline V and J ends were trimmed by 8 bases and 3 bases, with 9 bases remaining between them. CDR3 in amino acids: CASRRETDTQYF. The CDR3 coding sequence is TGTGCCAGCCGGAGGGAGACAGATACGCAGTATTTT. The full variable domain, its missing parts supplied by reference TRBV2 and TRBJ2-3, is EPEVTQTPSHQVTQMGQEVILRCVPISNHLYFYWYRQILGQKVEFLVSFYNNEISEKSEIFDDQFSVERPDGSNFTLKIRSTKLEDSAMYFCASRRETDTQYFGPGTRLTVL.

The V call is TRBV7-9, the J call TRBJ2-7; D unresolved. The germline CDR1 and CDR2 sequences are SEHNR and FQNEAQ (reference sequence). The CDR3 contains 17 residues. V was trimmed by 0 bases and J by 2 bases, leaving 17 bases between them. The CDR3 DNA sequence: TGTGCCAGCAGCTTAGCCCCTACCAGGCCACAAACCTACGAGCAGTACTTC. Its protein is CASSLAPTRPQTYEQYF.

The genes are TRBV27 and TRBJ1-6; D is uncertain. The CDR3 is 13 amino acids. V was pared by 8 bases and J by 8 bases, with 13 bases between. The germline V gene encodes CDR1 MNHEY and CDR2 SMNVEV (reference sequence). The CDR3 here is CASRPRDDSPLHF. The CDR3 region has the DNA TGTGCCAGCCGCCCCCGGGATGATTCACCCCTCCACTTT.

This CDR3 reads CASRPGQGAYGYTF. CDR3 nucleotides: TGTGCCAGCAGACCGGGACAGGGGGCCTATGGCTACACCTTC. The rearrangement uses TRBV5-6 and TRBJ1-2, with 12 bases matching TRBD1. The CDR3 has 14 residues. V gave up 5 bases and J gave up 4 bases; unmatched junction bases: 3. The germline CDR1 and CDR2 sequences are SGHDT and YYEEEE.

This chain connects TRBV11-2 to TRBJ2-5, with 9 bases identical to TRBD1. From germline, CDR1 is SGHAT and CDR2 FQNNGV. J lost 5 bases, V lost 5 bases, and 9 bases had no gene match. There are 15 residues in the CDR3. The CDR3 here is CASSPRTGEWETQYF. DNA for the CDR3: TGTGCCAGCAGCCCACGGACAGGGGAATGGGAGACCCAGTACTTC. Supplemented by reference TRBV11-2 and TRBJ2-5, the full variable domain reads EAGVAQSPRYKIIEKRQSVAFWCNPISGHATLYWYQQILGQGPKLLIQFQNNGVVDDSQLPKDRFSAERLKGVDSTLKIQPAKLEDSAVYLCASSPRTGEWETQYFGPGTRLLVL.

The chain recombines TRBV10-3 with TRBJ2-2; the D gene is possibly TRBD1 (6 bases). Germline assignment: CDR1 ENHRY and CDR2 SYGVKD. V was shortened by 8 bases and J by 7 bases, with 14 bases between the two germline ends. The CDR3 consists of 13 residues. CDR3 coding DNA: TGTGCCATCTCCCCAGGGGCGGGCGGGGAGCTGTTTTTT. Translating it yields CAISPGAGGELFF.

The chain is built from TRBV11-2 and TRBJ2-3; D is unclear. Germline V gene data show CDR1 as SGHAT and CDR2 as FQNNGV. This CDR3 is 12 amino acids long. Deletions cut 5 bases from V and 3 bases from J, with 6 bases between. The CDR3 reads CASSLITDTQYF. In DNA form, the CDR3 reads TGTGCCAGCAGCCTGATAACAGATACGCAGTATTTT.

The chain couples TRBV27 to TRBJ1-2; D is uncertain. V lost 5 bases and J 4 bases, leaving 8 bases between the germline ends. This CDR3 is 12 amino acids long. Germline CDR1 MNHEY, CDR2 SMNVEV (reference sequence). Written as DNA, the CDR3 is TGTGCCAGCAGTCCGAATCCCTATGGCTACACCTTC. Amino acids: CASSPNPYGYTF.

The chain combines TRBV5-4 with TRBJ1-3, with D hard to call. Trimming cost V 2 bases and J 4 bases, with 7 bases left between them. This CDR3 has 13 amino acids. CDR1 and CDR2 (germline): SGHNT, YYREEE (reference sequence). As DNA, the CDR3 is TGTGCCAGCAGCTTTTCCAGGGGAAACACCATATATTTT. Translated, it gives CASSFSRGNTIYF.

The V gene is TRBV6-5, the J gene TRBJ2-5; the D gene is possibly TRBD1 (6 bases). This CDR3 is built from 15 residues. Germline assignment: CDR1 MNHEY and CDR2 SVGAGI. Between the trimmed V and J ends, which lost 7 bases and 1 base, there was a span of 16 bases. CDR3 protein: CASTLGALGQETQYF. The CDR3 DNA sequence: TGTGCCAGCACCTTGGGGGCCCTGGGCCAAGAGACCCAGTACTTC.

This chain connects TRBV5-4 to TRBJ2-7, with TRBD2 identical over 7 bases. The CDR3 loop spans 13 amino acids. V was clipped by 4 bases and J by 6 bases; unmatched bases: 7. Germline-derived CDR1 and CDR2 are SGHNT and YYREEE (reference sequence). The CDR3 loop reads CASSLFAGVEQYF. In nucleotides, the CDR3 is TGTGCCAGCAGCCTCTTTGCGGGGGTCGAGCAGTACTTC.

CDR3 protein: CASRGQLYGYTF. The DNA of the CDR3 is TGTGCCAGCCGGGGACAGCTGTATGGCTACACCTTC. The chain combines TRBV28 with TRBJ1-2, with 7 bases aligning to TRBD1. With 8 bases clipped from V and 5 bases from J, the junction kept 5 bases outside the gene matches. The CDR3 extends over 12 amino acids. Germline V gene lookup returns CDR1 MDHEN and CDR2 SYDVKM.

The gene calls are TRBV5-5 and TRBJ2-7, with D possibly being TRBD1 (6 bases). V was trimmed by 3 bases and J by 0 bases, leaving 13 bases between them. Germline CDR1 reads SGHKS; CDR2 reads YYEKEE (reference sequence). The CDR3 is made up of 15 amino acids. The CDR3 loop is CASSSQTGNSYEQYF. CDR3 sequence (DNA): TGTGCCAGCAGCTCGCAGACAGGAAACTCCTACGAGCAGTACTTC.